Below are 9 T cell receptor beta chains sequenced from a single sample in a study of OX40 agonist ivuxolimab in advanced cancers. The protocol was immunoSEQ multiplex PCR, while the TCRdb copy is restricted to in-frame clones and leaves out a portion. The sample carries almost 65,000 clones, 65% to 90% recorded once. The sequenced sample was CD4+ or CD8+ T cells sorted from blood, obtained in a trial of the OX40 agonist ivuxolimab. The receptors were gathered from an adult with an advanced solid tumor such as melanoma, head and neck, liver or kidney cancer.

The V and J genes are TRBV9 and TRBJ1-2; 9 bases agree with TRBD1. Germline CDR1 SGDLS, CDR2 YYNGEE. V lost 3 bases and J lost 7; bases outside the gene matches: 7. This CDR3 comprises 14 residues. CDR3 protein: CASSERDRGSGYTF. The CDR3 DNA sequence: TGTGCCAGCAGCGAACGAGACAGGGGGAGTGGCTACACCTTC.

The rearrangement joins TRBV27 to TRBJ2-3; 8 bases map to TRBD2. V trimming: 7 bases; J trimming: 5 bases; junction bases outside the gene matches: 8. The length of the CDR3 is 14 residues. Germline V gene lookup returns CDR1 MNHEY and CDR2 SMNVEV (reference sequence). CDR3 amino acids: CASTGGGIGDTQYF. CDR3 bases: TGTGCCAGCACCGGGGGGGGCATAGGAGATACGCAGTATTTT.

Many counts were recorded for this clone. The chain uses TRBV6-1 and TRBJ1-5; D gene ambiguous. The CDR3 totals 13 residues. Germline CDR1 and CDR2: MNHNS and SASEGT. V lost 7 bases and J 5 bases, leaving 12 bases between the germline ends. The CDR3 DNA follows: TGTGCCAGCAAGCGTGCGGATCATCAGCCCCAGCATTTT. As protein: CASKRADHQPQHF.

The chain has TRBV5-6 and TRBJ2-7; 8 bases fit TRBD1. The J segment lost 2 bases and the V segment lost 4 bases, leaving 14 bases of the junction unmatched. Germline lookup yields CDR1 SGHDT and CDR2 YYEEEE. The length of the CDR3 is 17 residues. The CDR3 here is CASSDRDRLWGTYEQYF. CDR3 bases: TGTGCCAGCAGCGACCGGGACAGGTTGTGGGGAACCTACGAGCAGTACTTC.

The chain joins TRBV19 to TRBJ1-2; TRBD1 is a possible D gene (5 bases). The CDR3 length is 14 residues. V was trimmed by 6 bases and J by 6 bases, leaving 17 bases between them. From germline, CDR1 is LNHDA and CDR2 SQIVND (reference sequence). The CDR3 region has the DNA TGTGCCAGTAGGAGGGGACTAACTCAGGATGGCTACACCTTC. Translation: CASRRGLTQDGYTF.

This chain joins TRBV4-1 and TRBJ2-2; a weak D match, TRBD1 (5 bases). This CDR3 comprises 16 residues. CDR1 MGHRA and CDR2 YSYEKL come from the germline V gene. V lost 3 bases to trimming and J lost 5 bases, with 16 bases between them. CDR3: CASSHGPLQGTGELFF. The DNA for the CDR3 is TGCGCCAGCAGCCATGGACCTTTGCAGGGAACCGGGGAGCTGTTTTTT.

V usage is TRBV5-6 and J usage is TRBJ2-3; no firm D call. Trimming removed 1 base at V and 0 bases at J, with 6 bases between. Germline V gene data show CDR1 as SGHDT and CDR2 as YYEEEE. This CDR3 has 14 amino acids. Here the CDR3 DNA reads TGTGCCAGCAGCTTGTATCCTAGCACAGATACGCAGTATTTT. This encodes CASSLYPSTDTQYF.

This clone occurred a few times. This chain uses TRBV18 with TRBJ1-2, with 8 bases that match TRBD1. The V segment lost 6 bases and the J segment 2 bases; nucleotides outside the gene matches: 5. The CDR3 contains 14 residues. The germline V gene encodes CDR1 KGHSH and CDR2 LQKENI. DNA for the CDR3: TGTGCCAGCTCCCAGGGGGCTGACAACTATGGCTACACCTTC. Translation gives CASSQGADNYGYTF.

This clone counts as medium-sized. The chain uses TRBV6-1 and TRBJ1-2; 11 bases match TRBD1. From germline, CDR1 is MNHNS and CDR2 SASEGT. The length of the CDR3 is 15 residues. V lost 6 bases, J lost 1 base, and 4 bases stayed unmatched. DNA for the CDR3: TGTGCCAGCAGAGGACAGGGGGCGGGTAACTATGGCTACACCTTC. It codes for CASRGQGAGNYGYTF.